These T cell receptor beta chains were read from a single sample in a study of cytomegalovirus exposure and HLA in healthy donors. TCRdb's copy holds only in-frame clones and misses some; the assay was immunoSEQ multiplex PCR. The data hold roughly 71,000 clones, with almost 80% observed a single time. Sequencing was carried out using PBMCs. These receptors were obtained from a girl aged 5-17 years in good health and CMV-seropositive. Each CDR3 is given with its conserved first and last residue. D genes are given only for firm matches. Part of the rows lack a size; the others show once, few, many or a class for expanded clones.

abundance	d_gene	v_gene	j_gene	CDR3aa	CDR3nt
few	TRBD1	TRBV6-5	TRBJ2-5	CASTDRGETQYF	TGTGCCAGCACCGACAGGGGAGAGACCCAGTACTTC
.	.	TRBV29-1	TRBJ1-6	CSVGEYNSPLHF	TGCAGCGTCGGTGAATATAATTCACCCCTCCACTTT
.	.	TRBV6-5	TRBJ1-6	CASSYSVRSPLHF	TGTGCCAGCAGTTACTCCGTTAGATCACCCCTCCACTTT
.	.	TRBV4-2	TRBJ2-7	CASSLDMTLVGQYF	TGTGCCAGCAGCCTCGACATGACACTAGTTGGGCAGTACTTC
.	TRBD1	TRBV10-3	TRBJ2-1	CAISRQGASNEQFF	TGTGCCATCAGTCGACAGGGGGCCTCCAATGAGCAGTTCTTC
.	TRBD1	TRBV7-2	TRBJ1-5	CASRVTGAGNQPQHF	TGTGCCAGCAGGGTGACAGGGGCCGGGAATCAGCCCCAGCATTTT
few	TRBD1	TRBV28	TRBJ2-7	CASCLTGEEGYEQYF	TGTGCCAGCTGCTTAACAGGGGAAGAGGGCTACGAGCAGTACTTC
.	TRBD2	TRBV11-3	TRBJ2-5	CASSLRSASGSVLETQYF	TGTGCCAGCAGCTTAAGGAGCGCTAGCGGGAGTGTGTTAGAGACCCAGTACTTC
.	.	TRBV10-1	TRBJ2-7	CASSEEATYEQYF	TGCGCCAGCAGTGAGGAGGCTACCTACGAGCAGTACTTC
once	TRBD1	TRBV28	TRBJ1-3	CASSSPPGQGSMNPGNTIYF	TGTGCCAGCAGTTCCCCGCCGGGACAGGGGTCAATGAATCCTGGAAACACCATATATTTT
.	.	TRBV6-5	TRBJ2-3	CASSYRVGADTQYF	TGTGCCAGCAGTTACAGGGTAGGGGCAGATACGCAGTATTTT
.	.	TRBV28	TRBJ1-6	CASSRSRASNSPLHF	TGTGCCAGCAGTCGATCCAGGGCGTCCAATTCACCCCTCCACTTT
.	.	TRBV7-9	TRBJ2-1	CASSQGPNEQFF	TGTGCCAGTTCCCAGGGGCCTAATGAGCAGTTCTTC
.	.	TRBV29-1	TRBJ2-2	CSVGQLTNTGELFF	TGCAGCGTAGGACAGCTTACGAACACCGGGGAGCTGTTTTTT
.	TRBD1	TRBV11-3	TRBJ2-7	CASSRPPDRTYEQYF	TGTGCCAGCAGCCGACCCCCGGACAGGACCTACGAGCAGTACTTC
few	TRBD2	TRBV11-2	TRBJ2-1	CASSLELAPYVYNEQFF	TGTGCCAGCAGCTTAGAACTAGCGCCATACGTTTACAATGAGCAGTTCTTC
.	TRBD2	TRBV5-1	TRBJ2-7	CASSPYGGSYEQYF	TGCGCCAGCAGCCCTTACGGGGGGTCGTACGAGCAGTACTTC
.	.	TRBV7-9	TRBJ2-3	CASSLAGAADTQYF	TGTGCCAGCAGCTTAGCGGGGGCTGCAGATACGCAGTATTTT
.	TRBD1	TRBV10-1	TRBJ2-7	CASSAEDRPYF	TGCGCCAGCAGTGCTGAGGACAGGCCGTACTTC
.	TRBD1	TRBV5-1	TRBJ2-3	CASSWGQADTDTQYF	TGCGCCAGCAGCTGGGGACAGGCAGACACAGATACGCAGTATTTT
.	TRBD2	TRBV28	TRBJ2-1	CASEAGYYNEQFF	TGTGCCAGCGAAGCGGGATACTACAATGAGCAGTTCTTC
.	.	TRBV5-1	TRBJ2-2	CASSHLGSRTGELFF	TGCGCCAGCAGCCACCTCGGGTCTAGGACCGGGGAGCTGTTTTTT
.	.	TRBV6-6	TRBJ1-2	CASSKTGVSNYGYTF	TGTGCCAGCAGTAAGACAGGAGTCTCTAACTATGGCTACACCTTC
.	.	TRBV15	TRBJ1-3	CATSRDQAGTGNTIYF	TGTGCCACCAGCAGAGATCAGGCAGGGACTGGAAACACCATATATTTT
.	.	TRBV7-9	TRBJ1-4	CASQSGQGNEKLFF	TGTGCCAGCCAAAGCGGGCAGGGTAATGAAAAACTGTTTTTT
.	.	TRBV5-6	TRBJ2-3	CASGPRDTQYF	TGTGCCAGCGGGCCCAGGGATACGCAGTATTTT
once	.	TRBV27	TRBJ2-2	CASSPQQNTGELFF	TGTGCCAGCAGTCCACAGCAGAACACCGGGGAGCTGTTTTTT
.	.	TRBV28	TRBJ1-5	CASSLVGDSNQPQHF	TGTGCCAGCAGTTTAGTAGGGGATAGCAATCAGCCCCAGCATTTT
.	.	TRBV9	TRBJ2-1	CASSVGRGGRDEQFF	TGTGCCAGCAGCGTAGGCAGGGGCGGGCGGGATGAGCAGTTCTTC
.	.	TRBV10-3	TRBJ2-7	CAISGGLDEQYF	TGTGCCATCAGCGGGGGTCTCGACGAGCAGTACTTC
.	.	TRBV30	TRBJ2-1	CAWSPLGYEQFF	TGTGCCTGGAGCCCCCTAGGATATGAGCAGTTCTTC
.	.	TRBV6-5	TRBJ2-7	CASSYSFSGHYEQYF	TGTGCCAGCAGTTACTCATTCTCCGGACACTACGAGCAGTACTTC
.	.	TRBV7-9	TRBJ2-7	CASSSGAYEQYF	TGTGCCAGCAGCTCGGGGGCCTACGAGCAGTACTTC
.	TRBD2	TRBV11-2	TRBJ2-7	CASSLQDSSGRSHEQYF	TGTGCCAGCAGCTTACAAGATTCTAGCGGGAGAAGCCACGAGCAGTACTTC
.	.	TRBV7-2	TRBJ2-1	CASSFQHRRSSYNEQFF	TGTGCCAGCAGCTTCCAACACAGGCGAAGCTCCTACAATGAGCAGTTCTTC